The 28 T cell receptor beta chains below come from one sample, sequenced in a study of T cell responses to AZD1222 COVID-19 vaccine. Sequenced by immunoSEQ multiplex PCR; TCRdb stores in-frame clones only, minus some. The data show approximately 80,000 clones, 85% to 90% seen once. Material: peripheral blood, obtained on day 0 of AZD1222 vaccination. The receptors were gathered from an adult in good health.

The rearrangement joins TRBV28 to TRBJ2-5, with D hard to call. The germline V gene has CDR1 MDHEN and CDR2 SYDVKM. Trimming removed 3 bases from V and 1 base from J, with 9 bases in between. The CDR3 has 14 residues. CDR3 sequence: CASSFSRSQETQYF. The CDR3 DNA reads TGTGCCAGCAGTTTTTCAAGGTCCCAAGAGACCCAGTACTTC. Together with reference TRBV28 and TRBJ2-5, the CDR3 gives the full variable domain: DVKVTQSSRYLVKRTGEKVFLECVQDMDHENMFWYRQDPGLGLRLIYFSYDVKMKEKGDIPEGYSVSREKKERFSLILESASTNQTSMYLCASSFSRSQETQYFGPGTRLLVL.

This chain uses TRBV5-1 with TRBJ1-4; D unresolved. The germline V and J ends were trimmed by 0 bases and 15 bases, with 18 bases remaining between them. The V gene's germline CDR1 is SGHRS and CDR2 YFSETQ. CDR3 size: 14 residues. As DNA, the CDR3 is TGCGCCAGCAGCTTGGGACCTCAGGATAGGCGGGTGTTTTTT. It encodes CASSLGPQDRRVFF.

V usage is TRBV11-3 and J usage is TRBJ1-2, with 9 bases fitting TRBD1. The CDR3 spans 13 residues. CDR1 SGHNT and CDR2 YENEEA come from the germline V gene. J gave up 7 bases and V 4 bases, and 4 bases lay outside the gene matches. The CDR3 region is CASSSTGGGGYTF. Here the CDR3 DNA reads TGTGCCAGCAGCTCGACAGGGGGAGGTGGCTACACCTTC.

The rearrangement uses TRBV11-3 and TRBJ2-7; the match to TRBD2 covers 9 bases. V trimming: 2 bases; J trimming: 2 bases; junction bases outside the gene matches: 10. The germline CDR1 and CDR2 sequences are SGHNT and YENEEA. There are 17 residues in the CDR3. The CDR3 nucleotides are TGTGCCAGCAGCTTAAAAAGCGGGGGGATCGCACCCTACGAGCAGTACTTC. It codes for CASSLKSGGIAPYEQYF.

The V gene is TRBV5-6, the J gene TRBJ1-2; no definite D call. Between the trimmed V and J ends, which lost 5 bases and 7 bases, there was a span of 24 bases. This CDR3 is 16 amino acids long. CDR1 is SGHDT, CDR2 YYEEEE, per germline. The CDR3 DNA reads as TGTGCCAGCAGTGGCCGGGTAAGAACCCTTGGCGGTGGCTACACCTTC. Amino acid sequence: CASSGRVRTLGGGYTF.

The chain is built from TRBV6-1 and TRBJ2-7; no definite D call. The CDR3 runs to 15 residues. V lost 2 bases, J lost 7 bases, and 18 bases lay in between. In germline, CDR1 is MNHNS, CDR2 SASEGT. CDR3 DNA: TGTGCCAGCAGTGAACTCGGGCTAGGGTCGGATGAGCAGTACTTC. The encoded protein is CASSELGLGSDEQYF.

The chain has TRBV28 and TRBJ1-1, with D perhaps matching TRBD1 (6 bases). Trimming pared 3 bases from V and 10 bases from J, leaving 15 bases between. This CDR3 region has 13 residues. Germline V gene data show CDR1 as MDHEN and CDR2 as SYDVKM. The CDR3, as DNA: TGTGCCAGCAGTTTGGGTCAGGGGAGTTTAGCTTTCTTT. Protein sequence: CASSLGQGSLAFF.

The chain is built from TRBV5-1 and TRBJ1-6, with D perhaps TRBD1 (6 bases). Per the germline V gene, CDR1 is SGHRS and CDR2 is YFSETQ. The ends were cut back, 0 bases at V and 6 bases at J, with 10 bases in the middle. This CDR3 has 15 residues. This CDR3 is CASSLGGPSNSPLHF. The CDR3, as DNA: TGCGCCAGCAGCTTGGGGGGGCCAAGTAATTCACCCCTCCACTTT.

The chain uses TRBV27 and TRBJ1-3; D is undetermined. Germline assignment: CDR1 MNHEY and CDR2 SMNVEV (reference sequence). The CDR3 totals 14 residues. V lost 6 bases and J lost 1, with 10 bases in between. CDR3 sequence reads: CASRSRFSGNTIYF. The CDR3 nucleotides read TGTGCCAGCAGAAGTCGGTTTTCTGGAAACACCATATATTTT.

This sequence joins TRBV4-3 and TRBJ1-5, with D tentatively TRBD1 (5 bases). CDR1 is LGHNA, CDR2 YSLEER, per germline. Trimming pared 0 bases from V and 7 bases from J, leaving 13 bases between. This CDR3 contains 15 residues. CDR3: CASSQDRGMGQPQHF. The CDR3 DNA is TGCGCCAGCAGCCAAGATCGGGGGATGGGACAGCCCCAGCATTTT.

The V call is TRBV5-6, the J call TRBJ2-2; unclear D gene. The ends were cut back, 4 bases at V and 6 bases at J, with 7 bases in the middle. CDR3 length: 12 residues. Germline V gene sequence: CDR1 SGHDT, CDR2 YYEEEE. CDR3 sequence: CASSNRAGELFF. The CDR3 DNA is TGTGCCAGCAGCAATAGAGCCGGGGAGCTGTTTTTT.

The V gene is TRBV11-3, the J gene TRBJ2-1; TRBD1 aligns across 9 bases. Germline loops: CDR1 SGHNT, CDR2 YENEEA. CDR3 length equals 14 residues. V shed 6 bases and J 6 bases; nucleotides not matched to a gene: 6. This CDR3 reads CASSRTGVVNEQFF. The CDR3 bases are TGTGCCAGCAGTCGGACAGGGGTTGTCAATGAGCAGTTCTTC.

The chain combines TRBV11-2 with TRBJ1-2; 7 nucleotides line up with TRBD1. J was trimmed by 5 bases and V by 5 bases; bases with no gene match: 11. The germline CDR1 and CDR2 sequences are SGHAT and FQNNGV. CDR3 length: 15 residues. This CDR3 reads CASSPPGQRKYGYTF. The CDR3 DNA reads as TGTGCCAGCAGCCCGCCGGGACAGCGGAAGTATGGCTACACCTTC.

This chain joins TRBV4-2 and TRBJ1-2; 8 bases line up with TRBD1. Per germline, CDR1 LGHNA and CDR2 YNFKEQ. V lost 1 base to trimming and J lost 0 bases; unmatched junction nucleotides: 4. This CDR3 has 16 residues. The CDR3 DNA reads as TGTGCCAGCAGCCAAGCTGGGACAGGTTCTAACTATGGCTACACCTTC. It specifies CASSQAGTGSNYGYTF.

The chain links TRBV11-2 to TRBJ1-6; D is unclear. V was trimmed by 2 bases and J by 7 bases, leaving 18 bases between them. The CDR3 is 17 residues long. CDR1 is SGHAT and CDR2 is FQNNGV in the germline V gene. CDR3 loop: CASSLRPRMGSNSPLHF. The CDR3 nucleotides are TGTGCCAGCAGCTTAAGGCCCCGGATGGGCTCCAATTCACCCCTCCACTTT.

This chain uses TRBV6-2 or TRBV6-3 with TRBJ1-3; D gene uncertain. Trimming stripped 4 bases from V and 1 base from J, with 11 bases between. The CDR3 has 15 amino acids. Germline assignment: CDR1 MNHEY and CDR2 SVGEGT. The DNA for the CDR3 is TGTGCCAGCAGTTTTGGTGGGGAGTCTGGAAACACCATATATTTT. This codes for CASSFGGESGNTIYF.

The rearrangement joins TRBV19 to TRBJ1-6, with TRBD1 as a possible D gene (6 bases). CDR3 length: 13 residues. Germline V gives CDR1 LNHDA, CDR2 SQIVND (reference sequence). Trimming stripped 6 bases from V and 15 bases from J, with 18 bases between. The chain's CDR3 is CASSPRGTTRLHF. The DNA for the CDR3 is TGTGCCAGTAGCCCCCGTGGGACAACACGCCTCCACTTT.

This chain links TRBV5-1 with TRBJ2-7; no clear D. The CDR3 is made up of 13 amino acids. Trimming shortened V by 4 bases and J by 4 bases, and 12 bases separated the two germline ends. Per germline, CDR1 SGHRS and CDR2 YFSETQ. The CDR3 here is CASSEGAFYEQYF. The CDR3 DNA sequence: TGCGCCAGCAGCGAAGGAGCCTTTTACGAGCAGTACTTC.

This chain connects TRBV2 to TRBJ1-1, with D perhaps TRBD1 (5 bases). The CDR3 is 15 residues long. The ends were cut back, 3 bases at V and 1 base at J, with 12 bases in the middle. CDR1 SNHLY and CDR2 FYNNEI come from the germline V gene. CDR3 sequence (DNA): TGTGCCAGCAGTGATTTTTTAGGGGAGAACACTGAAGCTTTCTTT. Protein product: CASSDFLGENTEAFF.

This clone has a single count. The V and J genes are TRBV19 and TRBJ2-7, with no clear D. V gave up 3 bases and J gave up 0 bases, with 9 bases separating them. Germline lookup yields CDR1 LNHDA and CDR2 SQIVND (reference sequence). The CDR3 spans 14 residues. The CDR3 DNA follows: TGTGCCAGTAGTATTGTGCAGAACTCCTACGAGCAGTACTTC. Its translation: CASSIVQNSYEQYF. The variable domain in full, completed from reference TRBV19 and TRBJ2-7, reads DGGITQSPKYLFRKEGQNVTLSCEQNLNHDAMYWYRQDPGQGLRLIYYSQIVNDFQKGDIAEGYSVSREKKESFPLTVTSAQKNPTAFYLCASSIVQNSYEQYFGPGTRLTVT.

The rearrangement uses TRBV7-3 and TRBJ2-3; TRBD2 matches 9 bases. CDR1 SGHTA and CDR2 FQGTGA come from the germline V gene. Trimming removed 4 bases from V and 4 bases from J; junction bases left unmatched: 9. The CDR3 totals 16 residues. The chain's CDR3 is CASSSFAGGPPDTQYF. Written as DNA, the CDR3 is TGTGCCAGCAGCTCTTTCGCGGGGGGGCCGCCAGATACGCAGTATTTT.

CDR3 sequence reads: CAWSVSNEKLFF. Here the CDR3 DNA reads TGTGCCTGGAGTGTTTCTAATGAAAAACTGTTTTTT. The chain is built from TRBV30 and TRBJ1-4; D gene uncertain. The V gene's germline CDR1 is GTSNPN and CDR2 SVGIG (reference sequence). V dropped 0 bases and J dropped 3 bases, with 2 bases sitting between them. This CDR3 spans 12 amino acids.

The J gene is TRBJ1-1, the V gene TRBV2; D is possibly TRBD1 (6 bases). V was cut by 9 bases and J by 1 base, with 15 bases left in between. Germline V lookup: CDR1 SNHLY, CDR2 FYNNEI. The CDR3 loop spans 14 amino acids. The CDR3 loop is CASTPGHQNTEAFF. CDR3 bases: TGTGCCAGTACTCCGGGACACCAGAACACTGAAGCTTTCTTT.

Notes on this clone: The limits of the CDR3 on the DNA are not certain, so only TCRdb's listed CDR3 is given. The rearrangement uses TRBV7-2 and TRBJ2-7; TRBD1 is the table's D call and was not checked against the DNA. Germline-derived CDR1 and CDR2 are SGHTA and FQGNSA. The CDR3 is made up of 14 amino acids, end residues included. The CDR3 sequence: CASSPTVGQGIYYF.

This clone has just one count. The V call is TRBV9, the J call TRBJ1-1; 7 bases agree with TRBD1. Germline CDR1 SGDLS, CDR2 YYNGEE. V was clipped by 3 bases and J by 6 bases; unmatched bases: 2. This CDR3 is built from 12 residues. As DNA, the CDR3 is TGTGCCAGCAGCGCGGGACAGCCTGAAGCTTTCTTT. Translating gives CASSAGQPEAFF.

This chain connects TRBV4-1 to TRBJ2-2; D call uncertain. The germline CDR1 and CDR2 sequences are MGHRA and YSYEKL. The CDR3 totals 17 residues. V was cut by 0 bases and J by 6 bases, with 17 bases left in between. The CDR3 region is CASSQEPRVQAAGELFF. The CDR3 nucleotides read TGCGCCAGCAGCCAAGAACCCCGGGTCCAAGCCGCCGGGGAGCTGTTTTTT.

V gene TRBV9 combines with J gene TRBJ2-4; TRBD1 or TRBD2 may be the D gene (5 bases each). This CDR3 has 16 amino acids. Trimming took off 4 bases at V and 2 bases at J, with 16 bases between the two ends. Germline V lookup: CDR1 SGDLS, CDR2 YYNGEE. The CDR3 sequence is CASSQRGVGSKNIQYF. The CDR3 bases are TGTGCCAGCAGCCAACGAGGGGTCGGGTCCAAAAACATTCAGTACTTC.

The chain uses TRBV7-9 and TRBJ1-5, with D unresolved. With 5 bases removed from V and 2 bases from J, the gap between germline ends came to 10 bases. CDR3 size: 14 residues. Looked up from germline, CDR1 is SEHNR and CDR2 is FQNEAQ (reference sequence). The CDR3 region is CASSQATGNQPQHF. The CDR3 DNA sequence: TGTGCCAGCAGCCAGGCTACAGGCAATCAGCCCCAGCATTTT.